These T cell receptor beta chains were read from a single sample in a study of post-analysis software for immune sequencing data. From the PCR reads, TCRdb called clonotypes with MiXCR, one entry per CDR3 protein. Counted here are approximately 730,000 distinct CDR3 sequences, roughly 50% occurring once; the ten biggest clones make up 4.9%. Input material: blood. The source is a girl aged 10 to 17 with multiple sclerosis. Each CDR3 is given without its conserved first and last residue. Each record gives: J gene, V gene, D gene, CDR3 protein. D genes are given only for firm matches.

TRBJ2-1 | TRBV12-3/TRBV12-4 | TRBD2 | ASSFGTSGSRVNEQF
TRBJ2-7 | TRBV27 | . | ASSLSGQFYEQY
TRBJ2-1 | TRBV12-5 | . | ASGLARQSSYNEQF
TRBJ2-1 | TRBV11-2 | . | ASSLVPGSRDEQF
TRBJ2-7 | TRBV6-2/TRBV6-3 | . | ASSWDRALEQY
TRBJ2-7 | TRBV5-5 | . | ASSLWRAASYEQY
TRBJ2-3 | TRBV12-3/TRBV12-4 | TRBD2 | ASKLAGGAWTQY
TRBJ2-7 | TRBV29-1 | TRBD1 | SVIPGQGDYEQY
TRBJ1-4 | TRBV4-3 | . | ASSQRNGGKNEKLF
TRBJ2-5 | TRBV9 | TRBD2 | ASSGTREETQY
TRBJ2-3 | TRBV4-2 | TRBD2 | ASSRGDKLAGGQTTQY
TRBJ1-1 | TRBV5-5 | . | ASSSTITGLIVEAF
TRBJ1-4 | TRBV16 | . | ASSQFRSTRGNEKLF
TRBJ1-2 | TRBV24-1 | . | ATPRVPRNYGYT
TRBJ2-1 | TRBV12-3/TRBV12-4 | TRBD2 | ASSLTRLAGAYNEQF
TRBJ2-3 | TRBV7-2 | . | ASSADSDVRTDTQY
TRBJ2-1 | TRBV12-5 | TRBD2 | ASGLGTSGISTYNEQF
TRBJ1-6 | TRBV20-1 | . | SARLQGSYNSPLH
TRBJ2-1 | TRBV20-1 | TRBD2 | SAHPGLAGRQSYNEQF
TRBJ2-3 | TRBV7-2 | TRBD2 | ASRPYSGTDTQY
. | TRBV5-6 | TRBD2 | ASSLTSGRIYEQY
TRBJ1-2 | TRBV12-5 | TRBD1 | ASLGQVGISYGYT